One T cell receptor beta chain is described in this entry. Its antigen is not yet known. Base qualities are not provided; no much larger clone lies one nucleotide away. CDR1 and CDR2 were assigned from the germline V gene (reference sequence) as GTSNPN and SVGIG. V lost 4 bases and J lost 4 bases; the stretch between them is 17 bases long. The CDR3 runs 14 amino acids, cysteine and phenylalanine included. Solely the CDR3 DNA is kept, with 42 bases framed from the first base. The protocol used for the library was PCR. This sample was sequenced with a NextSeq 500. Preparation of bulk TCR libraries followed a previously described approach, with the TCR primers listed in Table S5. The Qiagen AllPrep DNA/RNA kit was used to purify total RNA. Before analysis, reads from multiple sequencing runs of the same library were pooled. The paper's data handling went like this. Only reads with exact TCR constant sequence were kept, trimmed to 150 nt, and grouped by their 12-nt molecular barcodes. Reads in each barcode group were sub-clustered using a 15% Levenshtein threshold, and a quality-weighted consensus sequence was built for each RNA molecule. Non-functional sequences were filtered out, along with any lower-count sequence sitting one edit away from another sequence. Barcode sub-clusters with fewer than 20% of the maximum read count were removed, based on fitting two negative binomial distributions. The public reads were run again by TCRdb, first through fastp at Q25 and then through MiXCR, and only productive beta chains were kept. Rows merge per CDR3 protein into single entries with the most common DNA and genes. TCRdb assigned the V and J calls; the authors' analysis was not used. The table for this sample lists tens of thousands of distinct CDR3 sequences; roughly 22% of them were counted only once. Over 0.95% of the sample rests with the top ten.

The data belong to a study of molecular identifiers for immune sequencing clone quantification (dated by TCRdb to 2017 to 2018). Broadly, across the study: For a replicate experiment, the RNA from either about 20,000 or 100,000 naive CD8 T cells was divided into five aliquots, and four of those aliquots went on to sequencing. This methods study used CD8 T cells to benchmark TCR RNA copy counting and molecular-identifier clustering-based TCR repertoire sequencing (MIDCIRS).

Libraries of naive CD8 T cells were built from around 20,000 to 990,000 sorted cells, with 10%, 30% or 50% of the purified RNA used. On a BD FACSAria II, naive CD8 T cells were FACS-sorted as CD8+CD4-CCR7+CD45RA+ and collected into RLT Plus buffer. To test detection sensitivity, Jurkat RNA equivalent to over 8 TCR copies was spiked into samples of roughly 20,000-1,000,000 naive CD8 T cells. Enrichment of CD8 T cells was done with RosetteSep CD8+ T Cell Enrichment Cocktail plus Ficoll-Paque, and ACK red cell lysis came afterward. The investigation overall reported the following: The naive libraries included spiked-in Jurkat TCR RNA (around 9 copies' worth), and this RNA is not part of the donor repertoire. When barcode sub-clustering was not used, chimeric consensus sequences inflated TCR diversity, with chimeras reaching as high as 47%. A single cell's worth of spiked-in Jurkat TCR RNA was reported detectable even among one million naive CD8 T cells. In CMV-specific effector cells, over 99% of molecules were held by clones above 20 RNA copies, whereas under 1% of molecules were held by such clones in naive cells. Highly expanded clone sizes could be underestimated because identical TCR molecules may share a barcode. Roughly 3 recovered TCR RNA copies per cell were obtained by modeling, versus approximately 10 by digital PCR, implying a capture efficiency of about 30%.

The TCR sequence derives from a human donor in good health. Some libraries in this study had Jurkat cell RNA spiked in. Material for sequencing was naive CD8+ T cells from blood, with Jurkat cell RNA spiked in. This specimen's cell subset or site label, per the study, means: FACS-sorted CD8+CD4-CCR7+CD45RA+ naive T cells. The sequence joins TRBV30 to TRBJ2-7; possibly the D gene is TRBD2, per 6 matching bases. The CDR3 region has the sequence CAWTPGTHLYEQYF. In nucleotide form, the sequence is TGTGCCTGGACTCCCGGGACTCACTTATACGAGCAGTACTTC.